This TCR beta chain stems from a study of blood T cell repertoires in COVID-19. On the study more broadly: The origin of the acute and convalescent COVID-19 samples was the United States, Italy and Spain.

J lost 5 bases, V lost 4 bases, and 6 bases had no gene match. CDR3 length: 14 amino acids. Germline CDR1 reads SGHRS; CDR2 reads YFSETQ. Sequencing used immunoSEQ multiplex PCR; TCRdb keeps in-frame clones, though not all of them. This sample has around 420,000 clones, with around 90% found just once. The sample was PBMCs or T cells enriched from blood (not recorded which). The clonotype was recovered from a woman aged 40 to 50 with acute COVID-19. The chain couples TRBV5-1 to TRBJ1-2; TRBD1 matches 9 bases. The CDR3 region is CASSPDRGLYGYTF. The CDR3 DNA reads TGCGCCAGCAGCCCGGACAGGGGACTTTATGGCTACACCTTC.